The 4 T cell receptor beta chains below come from one sample, sequenced in a study of blood T cell repertoires in COVID-19. The method was immunoSEQ multiplex PCR; TCRdb's version includes in-frame clones alone and lacks a portion of them. Counted here are a few hundred thousand clones, about 88% occurring once; the ten biggest clones make up 4.6%. Source material: peripheral blood. The receptor source for this set is a woman aged 40 to 50 who had recovered from COVID-19.

The V and J genes are TRBV5-4 and TRBJ2-3; D is perhaps TRBD2 (7 bases). There are 15 residues in the CDR3. Trimming removed 2 bases from V and 5 bases from J, with 15 bases in between. Germline lookup yields CDR1 SGHNT and CDR2 YYREEE (reference sequence). Here the CDR3 reads CASSFLGGARDTQYF. The DNA of the CDR3 is TGTGCCAGCAGCTTCCTTGGGGGGGCCCGAGATACGCAGTATTTT.

A note on this clone: Germline and junction disagree at one end, which may indicate a read error. V usage is TRBV7-9 and J usage is TRBJ2-5; TRBD2 might be the D (6 bases). Looked up from germline, CDR1 is SEHNR and CDR2 is FQNEAQ (reference sequence). The CDR3 spans 14 residues. This CDR3 is CAGSAEGKEETQYF. CDR3 nucleotide sequence: TGTGCCGGCAGCGCGGAGGGGAAAGAAGAGACCCAGTACTTC.

For this clone: Other nucleotide sequences from this sample produce the same CDR3. The rearrangement uses TRBV2 and TRBJ2-2, with D possibly matching TRBD1 (5 bases). Germline CDR1 and CDR2: SNHLY and FYNNEI. CDR3 length: 12 residues. Trimming removed 7 bases from V and 4 bases from J, with 7 bases in between. CDR3 loop: CASNRGTGELFF. Here the CDR3 DNA reads TGTGCCAGCAATAGGGGCACCGGGGAGCTGTTTTTT.

The genes are TRBV7-3 and TRBJ1-3; perhaps TRBD1 as D (5 bases). The CDR3 is 13 amino acids. V lost 6 bases and J lost 3, with 9 bases in between. From germline, CDR1 is SGHTA and CDR2 FQGTGA. The CDR3 DNA reads TGTGCCAGCAGTCTAGGGGTTGGAAACACCATATATTTT. This translates into CASSLGVGNTIYF.